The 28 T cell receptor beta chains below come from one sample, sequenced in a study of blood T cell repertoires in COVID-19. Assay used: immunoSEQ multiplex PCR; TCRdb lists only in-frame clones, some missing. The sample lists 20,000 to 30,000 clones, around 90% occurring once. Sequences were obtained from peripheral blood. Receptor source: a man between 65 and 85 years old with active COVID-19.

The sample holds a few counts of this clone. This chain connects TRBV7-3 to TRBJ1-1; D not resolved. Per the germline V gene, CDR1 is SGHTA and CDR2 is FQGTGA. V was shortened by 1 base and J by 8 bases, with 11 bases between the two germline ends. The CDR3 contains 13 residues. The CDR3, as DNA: TGTGCCAGCAGCTTAAGAGGCGGGGTCGAAGCTTTCTTT. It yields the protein CASSLRGGVEAFF.

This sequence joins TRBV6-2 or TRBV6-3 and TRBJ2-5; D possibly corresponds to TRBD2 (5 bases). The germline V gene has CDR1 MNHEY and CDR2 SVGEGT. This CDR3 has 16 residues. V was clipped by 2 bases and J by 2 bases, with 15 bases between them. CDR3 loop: CASSYGFGRTQETQYF. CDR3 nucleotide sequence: TGTGCCAGCAGTTACGGGTTCGGACGGACTCAAGAGACCCAGTACTTC.

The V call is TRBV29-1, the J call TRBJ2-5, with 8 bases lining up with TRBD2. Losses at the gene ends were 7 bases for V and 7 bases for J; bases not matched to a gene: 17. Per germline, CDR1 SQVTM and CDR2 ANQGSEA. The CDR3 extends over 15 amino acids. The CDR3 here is CSESSAGAAGGTQYF. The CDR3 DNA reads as TGCAGCGAGTCTAGCGCGGGGGCGGCGGGAGGGACCCAGTACTTC.

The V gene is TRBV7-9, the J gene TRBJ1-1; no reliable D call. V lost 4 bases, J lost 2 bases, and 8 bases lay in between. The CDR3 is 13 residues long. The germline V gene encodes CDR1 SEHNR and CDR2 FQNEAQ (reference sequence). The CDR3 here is CASSSMPNTEAFF. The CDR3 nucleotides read TGTGCCAGCAGCTCTATGCCCAACACTGAAGCTTTCTTT.

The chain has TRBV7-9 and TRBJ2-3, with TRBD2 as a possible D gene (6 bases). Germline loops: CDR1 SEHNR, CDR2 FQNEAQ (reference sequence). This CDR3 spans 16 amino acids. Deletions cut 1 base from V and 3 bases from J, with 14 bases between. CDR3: CASSLDNGRGTDTQYF. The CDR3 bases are TGTGCCAGCAGCTTAGATAACGGCCGGGGGACAGATACGCAGTATTTT.

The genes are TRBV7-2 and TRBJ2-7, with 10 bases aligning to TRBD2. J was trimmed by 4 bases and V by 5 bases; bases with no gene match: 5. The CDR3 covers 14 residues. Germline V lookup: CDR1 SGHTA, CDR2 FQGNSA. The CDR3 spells CASSRTSGGYEQYF. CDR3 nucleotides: TGTGCCAGCAGCAGGACTAGCGGAGGTTACGAGCAGTACTTC.

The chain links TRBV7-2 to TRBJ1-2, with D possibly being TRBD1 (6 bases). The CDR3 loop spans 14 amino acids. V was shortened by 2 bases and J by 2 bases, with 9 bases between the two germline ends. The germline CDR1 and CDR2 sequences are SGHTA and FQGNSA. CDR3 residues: CASSLSGANYGYTF. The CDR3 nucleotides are TGTGCCAGCAGCTTATCAGGGGCAAACTATGGCTACACCTTC.

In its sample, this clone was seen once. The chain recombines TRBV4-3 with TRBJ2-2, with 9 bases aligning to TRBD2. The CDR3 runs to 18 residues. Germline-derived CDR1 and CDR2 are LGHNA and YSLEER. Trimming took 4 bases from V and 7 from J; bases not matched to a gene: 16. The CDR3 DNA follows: TGCGCCAGCAGCCCCCGGGCGGGAGGGCCTTCCAAAAACGGGGAGCTGTTTTTT. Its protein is CASSPRAGGPSKNGELFF.

The CDR3 loop reads CASSLSPGREETQYF. CDR3 in DNA: TGTGCCAGCAGCTTATCCCCCGGGCGGGAAGAGACCCAGTACTTC. The chain joins TRBV7-2 to TRBJ2-5; D possibly corresponds to TRBD2 (5 bases). Trimming cost V 2 bases and J 3 bases, with 13 bases left between them. The CDR3 extends over 15 amino acids. Germline V lookup: CDR1 SGHTA, CDR2 FQGNSA.

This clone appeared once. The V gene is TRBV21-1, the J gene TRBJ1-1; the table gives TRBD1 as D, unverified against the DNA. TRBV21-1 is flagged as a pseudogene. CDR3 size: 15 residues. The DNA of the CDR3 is TGTGCCAGCATTAACAGGGATTGCTGGATCACTGAAGCTTTCTTT. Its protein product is CASINRDCWITEAFF.

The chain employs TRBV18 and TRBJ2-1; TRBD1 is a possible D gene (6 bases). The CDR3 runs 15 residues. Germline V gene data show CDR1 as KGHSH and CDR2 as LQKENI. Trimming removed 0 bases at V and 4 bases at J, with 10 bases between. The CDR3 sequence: CASSPPLQGYNEQFF. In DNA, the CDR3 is TGTGCCAGCTCACCACCGTTACAGGGTTACAATGAGCAGTTCTTC.

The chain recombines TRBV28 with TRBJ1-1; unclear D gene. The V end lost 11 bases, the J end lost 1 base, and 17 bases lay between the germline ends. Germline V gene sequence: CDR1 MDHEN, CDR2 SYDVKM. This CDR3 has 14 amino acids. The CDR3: CAALLGRGNTEAFF. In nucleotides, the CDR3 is TGTGCCGCACTCCTAGGGCGGGGGAACACTGAAGCTTTCTTT.

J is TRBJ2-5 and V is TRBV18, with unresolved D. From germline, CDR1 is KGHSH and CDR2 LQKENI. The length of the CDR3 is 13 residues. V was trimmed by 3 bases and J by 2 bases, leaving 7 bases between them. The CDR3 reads CASSPSQQETQYF. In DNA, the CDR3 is TGTGCCAGCTCACCTTCCCAACAAGAGACCCAGTACTTC.

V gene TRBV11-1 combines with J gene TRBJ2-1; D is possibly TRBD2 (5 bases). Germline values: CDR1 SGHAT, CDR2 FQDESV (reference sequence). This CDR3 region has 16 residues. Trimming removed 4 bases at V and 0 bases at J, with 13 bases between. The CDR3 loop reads CASSSGFTSSYNEQFF. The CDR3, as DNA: TGTGCCAGCAGCTCGGGATTCACCAGCTCCTACAATGAGCAGTTCTTC.

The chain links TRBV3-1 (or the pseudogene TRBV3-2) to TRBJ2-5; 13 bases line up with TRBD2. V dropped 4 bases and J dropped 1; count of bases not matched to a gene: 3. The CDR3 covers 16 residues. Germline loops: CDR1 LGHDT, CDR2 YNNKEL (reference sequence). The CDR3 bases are TGTGCCAGCAGCCTTGGACTAGCGGGAGCCCAAGAGACCCAGTACTTC. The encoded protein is CASSLGLAGAQETQYF.

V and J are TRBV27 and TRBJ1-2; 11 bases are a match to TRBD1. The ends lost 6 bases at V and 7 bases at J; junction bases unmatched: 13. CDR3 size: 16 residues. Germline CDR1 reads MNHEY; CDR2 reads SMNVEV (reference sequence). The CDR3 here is CASRPAGQGALLGYTF. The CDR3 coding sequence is TGTGCCAGCAGGCCCGCTGGACAGGGGGCTTTGCTTGGCTACACCTTC.

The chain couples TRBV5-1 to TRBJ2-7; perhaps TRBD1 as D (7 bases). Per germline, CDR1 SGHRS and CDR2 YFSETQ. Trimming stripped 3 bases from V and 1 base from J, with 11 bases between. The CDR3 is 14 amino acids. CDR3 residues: CASSWRDSSYEQYF. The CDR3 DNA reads TGCGCCAGCAGCTGGCGGGACAGTTCCTACGAGCAGTACTTC.

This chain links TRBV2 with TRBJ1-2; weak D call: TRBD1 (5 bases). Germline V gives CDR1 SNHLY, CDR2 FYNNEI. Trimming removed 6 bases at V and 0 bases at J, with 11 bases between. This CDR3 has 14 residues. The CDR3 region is CASRLTVPNYGYTF. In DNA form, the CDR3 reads TGTGCCAGCAGATTGACAGTACCTAACTATGGCTACACCTTC.

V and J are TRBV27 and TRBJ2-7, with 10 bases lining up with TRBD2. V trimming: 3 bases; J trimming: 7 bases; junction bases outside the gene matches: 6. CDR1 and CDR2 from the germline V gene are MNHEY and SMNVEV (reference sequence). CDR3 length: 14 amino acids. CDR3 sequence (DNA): TGTGCCAGCAGTTTTAGTAGCGGGAGGTTTGAGCAGTACTTC. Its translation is CASSFSSGRFEQYF.

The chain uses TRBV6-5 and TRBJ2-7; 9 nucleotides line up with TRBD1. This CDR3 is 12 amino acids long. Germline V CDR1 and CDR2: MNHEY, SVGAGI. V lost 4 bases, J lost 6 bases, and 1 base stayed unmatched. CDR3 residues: CASSSDRGEQYF. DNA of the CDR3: TGTGCCAGCAGTTCGGACAGGGGCGAGCAGTACTTC.

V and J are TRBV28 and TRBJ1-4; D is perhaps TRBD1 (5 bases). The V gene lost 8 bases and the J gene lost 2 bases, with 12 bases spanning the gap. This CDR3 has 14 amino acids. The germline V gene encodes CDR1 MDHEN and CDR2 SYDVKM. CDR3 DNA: TGTGCCAGCCGCTCGGGGGACACTAATGAAAAACTGTTTTTT. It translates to CASRSGDTNEKLFF.

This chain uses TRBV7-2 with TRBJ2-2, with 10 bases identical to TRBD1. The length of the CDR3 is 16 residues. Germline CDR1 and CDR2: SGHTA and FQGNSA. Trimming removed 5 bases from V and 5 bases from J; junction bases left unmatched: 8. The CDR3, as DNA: TGTGCCAGCAGCCCAAGACAGGGGGCGCGAACCGGGGAGCTGTTTTTT. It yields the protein CASSPRQGARTGELFF.

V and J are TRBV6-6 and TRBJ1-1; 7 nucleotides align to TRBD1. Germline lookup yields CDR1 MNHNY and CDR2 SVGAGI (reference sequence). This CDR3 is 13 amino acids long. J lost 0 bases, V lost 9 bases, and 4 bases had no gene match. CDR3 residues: CASRQGLNTEAFF. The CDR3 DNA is TGTGCCAGTCGACAGGGTCTGAACACTGAAGCTTTCTTT.

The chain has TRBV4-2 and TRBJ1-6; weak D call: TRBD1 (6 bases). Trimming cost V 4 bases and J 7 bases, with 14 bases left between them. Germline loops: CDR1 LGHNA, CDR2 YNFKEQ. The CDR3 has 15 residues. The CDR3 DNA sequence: TGTGCCAGCAGCCCGCCGGACAGCCAGAATTCACCCCTCCACTTT. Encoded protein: CASSPPDSQNSPLHF.

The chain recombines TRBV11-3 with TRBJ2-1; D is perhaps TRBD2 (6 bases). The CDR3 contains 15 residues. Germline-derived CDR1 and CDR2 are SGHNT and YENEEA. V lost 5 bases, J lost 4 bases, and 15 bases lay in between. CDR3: CASSRGVAEYNEQFF. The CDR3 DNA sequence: TGTGCCAGCAGCCGAGGGGTAGCGGAATACAATGAGCAGTTCTTC.

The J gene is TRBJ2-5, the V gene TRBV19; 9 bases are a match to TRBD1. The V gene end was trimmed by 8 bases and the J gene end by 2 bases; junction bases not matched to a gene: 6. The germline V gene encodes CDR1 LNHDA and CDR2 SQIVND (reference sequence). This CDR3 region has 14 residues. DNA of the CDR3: TGTGCCAGTGGTGACAGGGGGACTCAAGAGACCCAGTACTTC. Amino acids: CASGDRGTQETQYF.

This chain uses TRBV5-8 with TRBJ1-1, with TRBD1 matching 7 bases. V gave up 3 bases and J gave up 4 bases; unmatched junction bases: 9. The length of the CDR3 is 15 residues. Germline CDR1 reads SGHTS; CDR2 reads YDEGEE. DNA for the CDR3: TGTGCCAGCAGCTGGAGACAGGGAAGGAGCACTGAAGCTTTCTTT. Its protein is CASSWRQGRSTEAFF.

DNA of the CDR3: TGTGCCACCTTGTCTAGCGGAGTTTACAATGAGCAGTTCTTC. Its translation: CATLSSGVYNEQFF. The rearrangement uses TRBV15 and TRBJ2-1; 7 nucleotides align to TRBD2. The germline CDR1 and CDR2 sequences are LNHNV and YYDKDF (reference sequence). CDR3 length equals 14 residues. The junction had 8 bases not matched to a gene; V was cut back by 8 bases and J by 4 bases.